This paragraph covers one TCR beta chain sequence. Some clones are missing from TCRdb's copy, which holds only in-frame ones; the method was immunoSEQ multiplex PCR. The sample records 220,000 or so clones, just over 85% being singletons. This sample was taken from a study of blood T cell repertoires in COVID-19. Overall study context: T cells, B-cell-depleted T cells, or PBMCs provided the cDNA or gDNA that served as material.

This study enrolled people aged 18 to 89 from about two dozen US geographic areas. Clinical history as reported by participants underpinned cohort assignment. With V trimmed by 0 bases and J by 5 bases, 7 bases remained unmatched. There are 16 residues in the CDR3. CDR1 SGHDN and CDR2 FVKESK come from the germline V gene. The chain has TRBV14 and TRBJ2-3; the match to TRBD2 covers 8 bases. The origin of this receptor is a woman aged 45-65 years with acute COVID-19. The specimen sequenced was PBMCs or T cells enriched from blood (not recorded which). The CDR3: CASSQETGGLVDTQYF. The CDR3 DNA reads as TGTGCCAGCAGCCAAGAAACGGGAGGGCTGGTAGATACGCAGTATTTT. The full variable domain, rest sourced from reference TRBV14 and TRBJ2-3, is EAGVTQFPSHSVIEKGQTVTLRCDPISGHDNLYWYRRVMGKEIKFLLHFVKESKQDESGMPNNRFLAERTGGTYSTLKVQPAELEDSGVYFCASSQETGGLVDTQYFGPGTRLTVL.